The 31 T cell receptor beta chains reported below all come from one sample, sequenced in a study of shared clonotypes between healthy human individuals. Method: immunoSEQ multiplex PCR; TCRdb's copy keeps in-frame clones and lacks some. Here the sample spans around 2.3 million clones, approximately 94% being singletons. The sample taken for sequencing was naive CD4+ T cells sorted from blood. The subset: CD45RA+ positively selected. These receptors all stem from a man in his late teens or twenties in good health.

The chain uses TRBV7-2 and TRBJ2-5; no clear D gene. The CDR3 is 16 amino acids. Looked up from germline, CDR1 is SGHTA and CDR2 is FQGNSA. Between the trimmed V and J ends, which lost 1 base and 2 bases, there was a span of 14 bases. In DNA, the CDR3 is TGTGCCAGCAGCTTAGTTATCCGGCTCAATCAAGAGACCCAGTACTTC. It encodes CASSLVIRLNQETQYF.

The gene calls are TRBV25-1 and TRBJ2-2; tentative D call: TRBD1 (6 bases). V was shortened by 4 bases and J by 3 bases, with 9 bases between the two germline ends. This CDR3 contains 14 residues. Germline CDR1 reads MGHDK; CDR2 reads SYGVNS. CDR3 protein: CASSGGRDTGELFF. CDR3 nucleotide sequence: TGTGCCAGCAGTGGGGGGCGGGACACCGGGGAGCTGTTTTTT.

The chain has TRBV30 and TRBJ2-7, with 7 nucleotides matching TRBD1. The V and J ends lost 3 bases and 0 bases, in that order; junction bases with no gene match: 8. Germline-derived CDR1 and CDR2 are GTSNPN and SVGIG (reference sequence). CDR3 size: 15 residues. CDR3 loop: CAWSIPQGSSYEQYF. The CDR3 DNA reads as TGTGCCTGGAGCATACCACAGGGGAGCTCCTACGAGCAGTACTTC.

The CDR3 coding sequence is TGTGCCAGCAGCTTAGCATCTGGGCAGGACTATGGCTACACCTTC. The encoded protein is CASSLASGQDYGYTF. The chain combines TRBV7-2 with TRBJ1-2; no clear D gene. The length of the CDR3 is 15 residues. Deletions cut 0 bases from V and 3 bases from J, with 11 bases between. Germline V gives CDR1 SGHTA, CDR2 FQGNSA.

This chain joins TRBV4-3 and TRBJ1-1; no clear D. CDR3 size: 16 residues. V lost 1 base and J lost 4, with 16 bases in between. Germline V gene lookup returns CDR1 LGHNA and CDR2 YSLEER. The CDR3 loop is CASSQGRREGGTEAFF. CDR3 nucleotides: TGCGCCAGCAGCCAAGGTCGAAGGGAGGGAGGCACTGAAGCTTTCTTT.

V usage is TRBV6-6 and J usage is TRBJ1-2; D possibly corresponds to TRBD1 (5 bases). Germline CDR1 MNHNY, CDR2 SVGAGI (reference sequence). V lost 6 bases to trimming and J lost 5 bases, with 13 bases between them. CDR3 length: 13 residues. The CDR3 protein is CASRNAQEYGYTF. Here the CDR3 DNA reads TGTGCCAGCAGGAACGCACAGGAGTATGGCTACACCTTC.

V gene TRBV6-5 combines with J gene TRBJ2-1; 8 bases map to TRBD2. CDR1 and CDR2 from the germline V gene are MNHEY and SVGAGI. Germline trimming cut 1 base from V and 4 bases from J; bases unmatched to any gene: 3. This CDR3 spans 15 amino acids. CDR3 DNA: TGTGCCAGCAGTTACTTAGCGGGATTTTACAATGAGCAGTTCTTC. Amino acid sequence: CASSYLAGFYNEQFF.

The chain links TRBV6-1 to TRBJ2-1; TRBD2 agrees at 9 bases. The CDR3 consists of 15 residues. The germline CDR1 and CDR2 sequences are MNHNS and SASEGT. CDR3 protein: CVSDRLAGMINEQFF. Written as DNA, the CDR3 is TGTGTCTCCGATCGGCTAGCGGGAATGATTAATGAGCAGTTCTTC.

The rearrangement joins TRBV19 to TRBJ1-2, with TRBD1 matching over 7 bases. The length of the CDR3 is 15 residues. V lost 5 bases and J lost 1; bases outside the gene matches: 7. Germline-derived CDR1 and CDR2 are LNHDA and SQIVND (reference sequence). CDR3 nucleotides: TGTGCCAGTAGTGCCGGGACAGTCTATAACTATGGCTACACCTTC. It yields the protein CASSAGTVYNYGYTF.

This clone was seen only once. V is TRBV6-6 and J is TRBJ1-5, with 7 nucleotides matching TRBD1. V gave up 6 bases and J gave up 1 base; unmatched junction bases: 9. The CDR3 is 16 amino acids. Germline V gives CDR1 MNHNY, CDR2 SVGAGI (reference sequence). CDR3 amino acids: CASSHGPGGSNQPQHF. Here the CDR3 DNA reads TGTGCCAGCAGCCACGGGCCAGGGGGGAGCAATCAGCCCCAGCATTTT.

Only one count was recorded for this clone. J is TRBJ1-5 and V is TRBV6-6; D call uncertain. V dropped 6 bases and J dropped 2 bases, with 5 bases sitting between them. Germline V gene lookup returns CDR1 MNHNY and CDR2 SVGAGI (reference sequence). CDR3 length equals 12 residues. CDR3 loop: CASRRGNQPQHF. For the CDR3, the DNA is TGTGCCAGCAGACGGGGCAATCAGCCCCAGCATTTT.

The chain is built from TRBV7-2 and TRBJ1-4; D perhaps matches TRBD1 (5 bases). CDR1 SGHTA and CDR2 FQGNSA come from the germline V gene. Trimming pared 2 bases from V and 5 bases from J, leaving 12 bases between. The CDR3 is 15 amino acids. CDR3: CASSLWGGVNEKLFF. CDR3 DNA sequence: TGTGCCAGCAGCTTATGGGGGGGTGTGAATGAAAAACTGTTTTTT. The full variable domain, rest sourced from reference TRBV7-2 and TRBJ1-4, is GAGVSQSPSNKVTEKGKDVELRCDPISGHTALYWYRQSLGQGLEFLIYFQGNSAPDKSGLPSDRFSAERTGGSVSTLTIQRTQQEDSAVYLCASSLWGGVNEKLFFGSGTQLSVL.

V usage is TRBV6-5 and J usage is TRBJ1-2; no clear D gene. V lost 6 bases and J 3 bases, leaving 14 bases between the germline ends. CDR1 and CDR2 from the germline V gene are MNHEY and SVGAGI. The CDR3 sequence is 14 residues long. CDR3 sequence (DNA): TGTGCCAGCAGGTCCGGAAACCGGGACTATGGCTACACCTTC. This encodes CASRSGNRDYGYTF.

About this clone itself: Other DNA sequences in this specimen translate into the identical CDR3. This chain connects TRBV7-9 to TRBJ2-7; D not resolved. This CDR3 is 12 amino acids long. Trimming cost V 1 base and J 1 base, with 2 bases left between them. Germline CDR1 SEHNR, CDR2 FQNEAQ (reference sequence). CDR3 bases: TGTGCCAGCAGCTTAGTTTCCTACGAGCAGTACTTC. It translates to CASSLVSYEQYF.

The chain is built from TRBV7-9 and TRBJ2-1, with 13 bases that match TRBD2. This CDR3 has 17 residues. Germline assignment: CDR1 SEHNR and CDR2 FQNEAQ (reference sequence). Trimming took 5 bases from V and 4 from J; bases not matched to a gene: 8. CDR3 sequence reads: CASSRGTSGNTYNEQFF. The CDR3 nucleotides read TGTGCCAGCAGCCGCGGGACTAGCGGGAATACTTACAATGAGCAGTTCTTC.

This chain connects TRBV2 to TRBJ2-5; D gene unclear. The ends were cut back, 2 bases at V and 5 bases at J, with 9 bases in the middle. The germline V gene encodes CDR1 SNHLY and CDR2 FYNNEI. The CDR3 runs 13 residues. The CDR3 coding sequence is TGTGCCAGCAGTGAATTGAGAGCTGAGACCCAGTACTTC. Translation gives CASSELRAETQYF.

The chain couples TRBV7-3 to TRBJ2-2; no definite D call. The CDR3 contains 15 residues. Germline V lookup: CDR1 SGHTA, CDR2 FQGTGA. Trimming left V 2 bases short and J 3 bases short, with 10 bases between. The CDR3: CASSLHHIYTGELFF. In DNA form, the CDR3 reads TGTGCCAGCAGCTTACACCATATTTACACCGGGGAGCTGTTTTTT.

The chain joins TRBV7-2 to TRBJ2-7; 11 bases agree with TRBD2. The V gene's germline CDR1 is SGHTA and CDR2 FQGNSA. The CDR3 length is 19 residues. V shed 1 base, J shed 3 bases, and the junction held 14 bases outside the gene matches. CDR3 sequence reads: CASSLVLRLAGGPDYEQYF. In nucleotides, the CDR3 is TGTGCCAGCAGCTTAGTTCTGCGGCTAGCGGGAGGTCCCGACTACGAGCAGTACTTC. Filled out from reference TRBV7-2 and TRBJ2-7, the complete variable domain reads GAGVSQSPSNKVTEKGKDVELRCDPISGHTALYWYRQSLGQGLEFLIYFQGNSAPDKSGLPSDRFSAERTGGSVSTLTIQRTQQEDSAVYLCASSLVLRLAGGPDYEQYFGPGTRLTVT.

About this clone itself: Other DNA sequences in this specimen translate into the identical CDR3. The V gene is TRBV19, the J gene TRBJ2-1, with 9 positions matching TRBD2. Per germline, CDR1 LNHDA and CDR2 SQIVND (reference sequence). Unmatched junction bases numbered 5, after V lost 7 bases and J lost 1 base. This CDR3 contains 15 residues. Here the CDR3 DNA reads TGTGCCAGTACATCGGCGGGAGGGTCCTACAATGAGCAGTTCTTC. This codes for CASTSAGGSYNEQFF.

The chain links TRBV28 to TRBJ1-1; D not resolved. The germline V gene has CDR1 MDHEN and CDR2 SYDVKM. The CDR3 loop spans 12 amino acids. Trimming removed 2 bases from V and 7 bases from J, with 8 bases in between. Here the CDR3 reads CASSLQLYEAFF. CDR3 bases: TGTGCCAGCAGTTTACAGTTATATGAAGCTTTCTTT.

In nucleotides, the CDR3 is TGCAGCGCCCACAGGGGCTACACTGAAGCTTTCTTT. Its protein is CSAHRGYTEAFF. The rearrangement uses TRBV29-1 and TRBJ1-1; TRBD1 aligns across 7 bases. V lost 7 bases to trimming and J lost 3 bases; unmatched junction nucleotides: 5. The CDR3 spans 12 residues. The germline V gene encodes CDR1 SQVTM and CDR2 ANQGSEA.

This sequence joins TRBV28 and TRBJ1-4, with 11 bases fitting TRBD1. The V segment lost 4 bases and the J segment 7 bases; nucleotides outside the gene matches: 8. The germline gives CDR1 MDHEN, CDR2 SYDVKM. The CDR3 covers 16 residues. This CDR3 is CASSSLPDRGREKLFF. The CDR3 bases are TGTGCCAGCAGTTCTCTCCCGGACAGGGGGCGTGAAAAACTGTTTTTT.

V is TRBV28 and J is TRBJ2-7; perhaps TRBD1 as D (5 bases). The CDR3 is made up of 11 amino acids. Germline V gene lookup returns CDR1 MDHEN and CDR2 SYDVKM. V lost 4 bases and J lost 7, with 8 bases in between. The CDR3 is CASSSPGEQYF. The CDR3 DNA is TGTGCCAGCAGTTCACCAGGGGAGCAGTACTTC.

V usage is TRBV7-9 and J usage is TRBJ2-2, with 8 bases identical to TRBD1. The germline V gene encodes CDR1 SEHNR and CDR2 FQNEAQ (reference sequence). Unmatched junction bases numbered 12, after V lost 4 bases and J lost 5 bases. The CDR3 consists of 17 residues. The DNA of the CDR3 is TGTGCCAGCAGCTCCCTTCTGCAGGGGGCAGGGACCGGGGAGCTGTTTTTT. It is translated as CASSSLLQGAGTGELFF.

On this clone itself: Compared with germline, one end of the junction differs, possibly owing to a read error. The V gene is TRBV7-7, the J gene TRBJ2-5, with D possibly being TRBD1 (6 bases). Germline assignment: CDR1 SSHAT and CDR2 FNYEAQ (reference sequence). The CDR3 extends over 14 amino acids. CDR3 in amino acids: CASSATGLGETQYF. The CDR3 region has the DNA TGTGCTAGCAGCGCCACAGGGTTGGGGGAGACCCAGTACTTC. The variable domain in full, completed from reference TRBV7-7 and TRBJ2-5, reads GAGVSQSPRYKVTKRGQDVTLRCDPISSHATLYWYQQALGQGPEFLTYFNYEAQPDKSGLPSDRFSAERPEGSISTLTIQRTEQRDSAMYRCASSATGLGETQYFGPGTRLLVL.

About this clone: Other DNA sequences in the sample encode the same CDR3. The chain is built from TRBV30 and TRBJ1-3, with D unclear. The CDR3 is made up of 14 amino acids. Germline CDR1 GTSNPN, CDR2 SVGIG (reference sequence). Trimming removed 0 bases from V and 0 bases from J, with 6 bases in between. The CDR3 DNA reads TGTGCCTGGAGTGTACTGCGCTCTGGAAACACCATATATTTT. This codes for CAWSVLRSGNTIYF. The entire variable domain, with the rest obtained from reference TRBV30 and TRBJ1-3, is as follows: SQTIHQWPATLVQPVGSPLSLECTVEGTSNPNLYWYRQAAGRGLQLLFYSVGIGQISSEVPQNLSASRPQDRQFILSSKKLLLSDSGFYLCAWSVLRSGNTIYFGEGSWLTVV.

This clone has only one observation. The genes are TRBV7-9 and TRBJ2-7, with D unresolved. V shed 5 bases and J shed 2 bases, with 16 bases lying between them. Germline V CDR1 and CDR2: SEHNR, FQNEAQ (reference sequence). This CDR3 has 15 residues. The chain's CDR3 is CASSRSTEAPYEQYF. DNA for the CDR3: TGTGCCAGCAGCCGATCAACAGAAGCCCCCTACGAGCAGTACTTC.

This chain uses TRBV11-2 with TRBJ2-7; 7 positions agree with TRBD1. V was clipped by 5 bases and J by 2 bases; unmatched bases: 6. This CDR3 is 14 amino acids long. CDR1 and CDR2 from the germline V gene are SGHAT and FQNNGV. The CDR3 here is CASSLRDSPYEQYF. The CDR3 DNA reads TGTGCCAGCAGCCTCCGGGACAGTCCCTACGAGCAGTACTTC.

A note on this clone: The same CDR3 arises from other DNA sequences in this sample as well. This chain joins TRBV7-9 and TRBJ2-3; D not resolved. The V gene lost 5 bases and the J gene lost 0 bases, with 3 bases spanning the gap. Germline assignment: CDR1 SEHNR and CDR2 FQNEAQ (reference sequence). CDR3 length equals 12 residues. CDR3 DNA: TGTGCCAGCAGCCTGAGCACAGATACGCAGTATTTT. Its protein is CASSLSTDTQYF.

This clone was observed a single time. The chain links TRBV18 to TRBJ2-4; 9 nucleotides match TRBD1. The CDR3 extends over 16 amino acids. Losses at the gene ends were 3 bases for V and 4 bases for J; bases not matched to a gene: 7. CDR1 is KGHSH and CDR2 is LQKENI in the germline V gene. The CDR3 sequence: CASSPLQGAQKNIQYF. CDR3 nucleotide sequence: TGTGCCAGCTCACCCTTACAGGGGGCGCAAAAAAACATTCAGTACTTC. The full variable domain, rest sourced from reference TRBV18 and TRBJ2-4, is NAGVMQNPRHLVRRRGQEARLRCSPMKGHSHVYWYRQLPEEGLKFMVYLQKENIIDESGMPKERFSAEFPKEGPSILRIQQVVRGDSAAYFCASSPLQGAQKNIQYFGAGTRLSVL.

V and J are TRBV5-4 and TRBJ1-6; D perhaps matches TRBD1 (6 bases). The CDR3 totals 15 residues. CDR1 SGHNT and CDR2 YYREEE come from the germline V gene (reference sequence). V was clipped by 4 bases and J by 4 bases, with 12 bases between them. The CDR3 region is CASSIQGRYNSPLHF. The DNA of the CDR3 is TGTGCCAGCAGCATACAGGGACGATATAATTCACCCCTCCACTTT.